The clone carrying this TCR beta chain has a count of ten or more. Its matching antigen is unknown. This sample was taken from a study of CD8 T cells in ankylosing spondylitis. Study-level findings and limits: One TCR beta motif, made up of several highly homologous variants, appeared characteristic of ankylosing spondylitis blood.

TCRdb used MiXCR to reprocess the 5' RACE reads, holding one entry per CDR3 protein. The table has about 220,000 distinct CDR3 sequences, about 7.3% seen once. The CDR3 is 14 amino acids. The J segment lost 2 bases and the V segment lost 4 bases, leaving 6 bases of the junction unmatched. Germline CDR1 is SGHRS and CDR2 is YFSETQ. This clonotype was obtained from a male donor with ankylosing spondylitis. The chain uses TRBV5-1 and TRBJ2-7; 7 nucleotides line up with TRBD1. Sequencing was carried out using blood, either unsorted or a sorted T cell fraction (not recorded which). This chain's CDR3 is CASSTDRVTYEQYF. The CDR3 region has the DNA TGCGCCAGCAGCACTGACAGGGTAACCTACGAGCAGTACTTC.